These 28 T cell receptor beta chains originate from one sample sequenced in a study of T cells in Graves' hyperthyroidism and ophthalmopathy. The TCR beta CDR3 regions underwent amplification using RNA transcripts as the source. Primed by the HTBI set, a first-round RT-PCR was run on the TCR CDR3. TCRdb fed the multiplex PCR reads into MiXCR, producing one record per CDR3 protein. The sample holds 700,000 to 950,000 distinct CDR3 sequences, roughly a third seen once. The material sequenced was blood. These receptors were obtained from a woman between 40 and 50 years old with Graves' hyperthyroidism.

The rearrangement links TRBV7-9 to TRBJ1-5; D perhaps matches TRBD1 (6 bases). V was clipped by 3 bases and J by 7 bases, with 22 bases between them. CDR3 length: 17 residues. Germline CDR1 reads SEHNR; CDR2 reads FQNEAQ (reference sequence). The CDR3 loop is CASSFGISGTGGQPQHF. CDR3 in DNA: TGTGCCAGCAGCTTCGGCATTTCCGGCACCGGGGGCCAGCCCCAGCATTTT.

Worth noting for this clonotype: A junction end diverges from the germline sequence, so it may reflect a read error. The J gene is TRBJ1-2, the V gene TRBV20-1; 9 positions agree with TRBD1. The CDR3 totals 15 residues. The germline gives CDR1 DFQATT, CDR2 SNEGSKA (reference sequence). The CDR3 nucleotides read TGCAGTGCTAGTGGGGGACAGGGAACGGGATATGGCTCCACCTTC. Protein: CSASGGQGTGYGSTF.

This clonotype came up many times. V is TRBV7-2 and J is TRBJ2-7; a possible D gene is TRBD2 (5 bases). Germline V gene lookup returns CDR1 SGHTA and CDR2 FQGNSA. CDR3 size: 15 residues. V lost 5 bases and J 7 bases, leaving 21 bases between the germline ends. CDR3 bases: TGTGCCAGCAGCCTTCTTCCGGGCGACTACGAGGAGCAGTACTTC. It yields the protein CASSLLPGDYEEQYF.

This clonotype turned up a few times. The chain is built from TRBV5-6 and TRBJ2-5, with D perhaps TRBD1 (5 bases). V was trimmed by 4 bases and J by 6 bases, leaving 19 bases between them. Germline V gene data show CDR1 as SGHDT and CDR2 as YYEEEE. The CDR3 has 15 residues. CDR3 DNA: TGTGCCAGCAGCCCCCTAAGGGGATCTGGGAAGACCCAGTACTTC. This codes for CASSPLRGSGKTQYF.

This clonotype was seen ten or more times. This chain uses TRBV10-3 with TRBJ2-7, with D perhaps TRBD1 (5 bases). The CDR3 runs 16 residues. The V gene lost 4 bases and the J gene lost 2 bases, with 18 bases spanning the gap. Germline CDR1 ENHRY, CDR2 SYGVKD. DNA of the CDR3: TGTGCCATCAGTGGGGGCTTGGGGCAGGGTACCTACGAGCAGTACTTC. Translating gives CAISGGLGQGTYEQYF.

This chain connects TRBV20-1 to TRBJ2-7; 11 bases are shared with TRBD2. J was trimmed by 2 bases and V by 4 bases; bases with no gene match: 10. Germline assignment: CDR1 DFQATT and CDR2 SNEGSKA (reference sequence). The CDR3 covers 16 residues. The CDR3 here is CSAMGLAGGGPYEQYF. The CDR3 DNA reads TGCAGTGCTATGGGGCTAGCGGGAGGCGGCCCCTACGAGCAGTACTTC.

This clonotype was observed many times. The chain joins TRBV7-6 to TRBJ2-5; no definite D call. CDR1 is SGHVS, CDR2 FNYEAQ, per germline. CDR3 length equals 13 residues. Between the trimmed V and J ends, which lost 1 base and 4 bases, there was a span of 7 bases. CDR3 sequence reads: CASSLGKPETQYF. In DNA form, the CDR3 reads TGTGCCAGCAGCTTAGGGAAGCCAGAGACCCAGTACTTC. Full variable domain (rest looked up from reference TRBV7-6 and TRBJ2-5): GAGVSQSPRYKVTKRGQDVALRCDPISGHVSLYWYRQALGQGPEFLTYFNYEAQQDKSGLPNDRFSAERPEGSISTLTIQRTEQRDSAMYRCASSLGKPETQYFGPGTRLLVL.

In this sample, this clonotype turned up a few times. The gene calls are TRBV6-5 and TRBJ1-1; TRBD1 might be the D (6 bases). Trimming stripped 2 bases from V and 4 bases from J, with 20 bases between. The CDR3 consists of 17 residues. CDR1 is MNHEY and CDR2 is SVGAGI in the germline V gene. The CDR3 coding sequence is TGTGCCAGCAGTTACCGGGGGGCTGGGGCGTGGAGCACTGAAGCTTTCTTT. It encodes CASSYRGAGAWSTEAFF.

V usage is TRBV19 and J usage is TRBJ2-5; TRBD1 matches at 8 bases. The V gene end was trimmed by 9 bases and the J gene end by 1 base; junction bases not matched to a gene: 4. The V gene's germline CDR1 is LNHDA and CDR2 SQIVND (reference sequence). The CDR3 has 13 residues. Here the CDR3 reads CASGQGSQETQYF. CDR3 coding DNA: TGTGCCAGCGGACAGGGAAGCCAAGAGACCCAGTACTTC.

A word on this clonotype: One end of the junction does not line up with germline, which may come from a read error. This chain links TRBV20-1 with TRBJ2-7, with 9 bases fitting TRBD1. CDR1 DFQATT and CDR2 SNEGSKA come from the germline V gene (reference sequence). CDR3 size: 14 residues. The CDR3 DNA is TGCAGTACTAGAGTTCCGGGACAGGGCTACGAGCAGTACTTC. It is translated as CSTRVPGQGYEQYF.

The chain is built from TRBV13 and TRBJ1-3, with TRBD1 identical over 7 bases. This CDR3 contains 17 residues. J lost 0 bases, V lost 5 bases, and 10 bases had no gene match. CDR1 is PRHDT and CDR2 is FYEKMQ in the germline V gene (reference sequence). The CDR3 loop reads CASSQPRQGVSGNTIYF. Written as DNA, the CDR3 is TGTGCCAGCAGCCAACCGCGACAGGGCGTCTCTGGAAACACCATATATTTT.

This clonotype was picked up many times. V is TRBV7-2 and J is TRBJ1-2; D ambiguous. CDR1 and CDR2 (germline): SGHTA, FQGNSA. V lost 5 bases and J 0 bases, leaving 7 bases between the germline ends. This CDR3 contains 13 residues. The CDR3 loop reads CASSPTANYGYTF. The DNA of the CDR3 is TGTGCCAGCAGCCCAACAGCTAACTATGGCTACACCTTC. Full variable domain (rest looked up from reference TRBV7-2 and TRBJ1-2): GAGVSQSPSNKVTEKGKDVELRCDPISGHTALYWYRQSLGQGLEFLIYFQGNSAPDKSGLPSDRFSAERTGGSVSTLTIQRTQQEDSAVYLCASSPTANYGYTFGSGTRLTVV.

This clonotype showed up just a few times. The chain combines TRBV29-1 with TRBJ2-7, with 8 positions matching TRBD1. Germline trimming cut 7 bases from V and 6 bases from J; bases unmatched to any gene: 17. This CDR3 is built from 15 residues. Germline V gene data show CDR1 as SQVTM and CDR2 as ANQGSEA. CDR3 sequence (DNA): TGCAGCGCTTTCGGAATTAGACAGGGGTTGGGCGAGCAGTACTTC. Translating gives CSAFGIRQGLGEQYF.

Many counts were recorded for this clonotype. The chain is built from TRBV7-9 and TRBJ2-7; the match to TRBD1 covers 9 bases. Unmatched junction bases numbered 10, after V lost 5 bases and J lost 5 bases. The CDR3 covers 15 residues. Germline assignment: CDR1 SEHNR and CDR2 FQNEAQ (reference sequence). CDR3: CASSPKRTGEDEQYF. The CDR3 DNA reads as TGTGCCAGCAGCCCAAAGAGGACAGGGGAGGACGAGCAGTACTTC.

This clonotype was observed a handful of times. The rearrangement uses TRBV6-6 and TRBJ1-5, with 11 positions matching TRBD1. CDR1 is MNHNY, CDR2 SVGAGI, per germline (reference sequence). After removal of 8 bases from V and 9 bases from J, the junction contained 3 bases not matched to a gene. This CDR3 spans 12 amino acids. CDR3 coding DNA: TGTGCCAGCGGCGGGACAGGGGGGCCCCAGCATTTT. It codes for CASGGTGGPQHF.

The chain joins TRBV12-3 or TRBV12-4 to TRBJ2-7; 7 nucleotides line up with TRBD1. The CDR3 is made up of 13 amino acids. Unmatched junction bases numbered 7, after V lost 7 bases and J lost 4 bases. Here the CDR3 DNA reads TGTGCCAGCAACCCCGGGACAGTTTACGAGCAGTACTTC. Protein product: CASNPGTVYEQYF.

This clonotype was seen only once. V and J are TRBV7-9 and TRBJ1-3, with D possibly TRBD1 on 6 matching bases. Germline V gene sequence: CDR1 SEHNR, CDR2 FQNEAQ (reference sequence). Trimming shortened V by 7 bases and J by 5 bases, and 21 bases separated the two germline ends. The length of the CDR3 is 16 residues. CDR3 amino acids: CASTKEAGDGRNTIYF. The CDR3 coding sequence is TGTGCCAGCACCAAAGAGGCAGGGGATGGCAGAAACACCATATATTTT.

The CDR3, as DNA: TGTGCCAGCCTTACGACTAGCGGGAGCGTCGAGCAGTACTTC. Its protein is CASLTTSGSVEQYF. The rearrangement uses TRBV7-9 and TRBJ2-7; 12 nucleotides align to TRBD2. V gave up 8 bases and J gave up 6 bases; unmatched junction bases: 8. The CDR3 runs to 14 residues. The germline gives CDR1 SEHNR, CDR2 FQNEAQ (reference sequence).

This clonotype was found once. The rearrangement joins TRBV10-3 to TRBJ2-7, with 7 bases identical to TRBD1. The CDR3 extends over 13 amino acids. V was clipped by 2 bases and J by 9 bases; unmatched bases: 7. Germline V gene sequence: CDR1 ENHRY, CDR2 SYGVKD. The CDR3 nucleotides are TGTGCCATCAGTGAGGGGACAGCCAGGGGGCAGTACTTC. Translating it yields CAISEGTARGQYF.

This clonotype has a handful of counts. V is TRBV20-1 and J is TRBJ1-5; D is unclear. CDR1 DFQATT and CDR2 SNEGSKA come from the germline V gene (reference sequence). There are 13 residues in the CDR3. With 0 bases removed from V and 7 bases from J, the gap between germline ends came to 10 bases. CDR3 in amino acids: CSARDTDWQPQHF. The CDR3 nucleotides read TGCAGTGCTAGAGATACGGACTGGCAGCCCCAGCATTTT.

This clonotype was seen many times. The chain couples TRBV15 to TRBJ1-1; D is uncertain. The length of the CDR3 is 16 residues. V was pared by 1 base and J by 0 bases, with 12 bases between. Germline CDR1 reads LNHNV; CDR2 reads YYDKDF (reference sequence). CDR3 nucleotide sequence: TGTGCCACCAGCAGAGGGGATTTCGGCTTGAACACTGAAGCTTTCTTT. This encodes CATSRGDFGLNTEAFF.

The chain joins TRBV20-1 to TRBJ2-5; D ambiguous. The CDR3 extends over 11 amino acids. The germline V and J ends were trimmed by 3 bases and 9 bases, with 11 bases remaining between them. The germline CDR1 and CDR2 sequences are DFQATT and SNEGSKA (reference sequence). Here the CDR3 DNA reads TGCAGTGCTAGCGGGCTTGAGGCCCAGTACTTC. Translating it yields CSASGLEAQYF.

At least ten counts were recorded for this clonotype. A read error may produce the germline difference seen at one junction end. The rearrangement uses TRBV7-9 and TRBJ2-5; D perhaps matches TRBD1 (5 bases). The CDR3 extends over 14 amino acids. Germline V gene data show CDR1 as SEHNR and CDR2 as FQNEAQ (reference sequence). For the CDR3, the DNA is TGTGCCAGCAGCTCAAGTGACAGATCGGGTGTCGGCGATTTC. Amino acids: CASSSSDRSGVGDF.

The chain recombines TRBV20-1 with TRBJ2-5; 7 nucleotides line up with TRBD1. This CDR3 has 15 residues. Germline loops: CDR1 DFQATT, CDR2 SNEGSKA (reference sequence). V trimming: 4 bases; J trimming: 3 bases; junction bases outside the gene matches: 11. The CDR3 nucleotides are TGCAGTGCTATCAACAGTGAACAGGGGAAAGAGACCCAGTACTTC. Residues: CSAINSEQGKETQYF.

This clonotype was recorded a few times. The chain carries TRBV15 and TRBJ2-5; 11 nucleotides line up with TRBD2. V shed 10 bases and J 2 bases; nucleotides not matched to a gene: 12. The CDR3 has 16 amino acids. CDR1 is LNHNV, CDR2 YYDKDF, per germline (reference sequence). The CDR3 nucleotides read TGTGCCAGCACCTACGGACTAGCGGGCGCACAAGAGACCCAGTACTTC. Protein: CASTYGLAGAQETQYF.

The V gene is TRBV14, the J gene TRBJ1-2; no definite D call. The V gene lost 6 bases and the J gene lost 2 bases, with 10 bases spanning the gap. Germline CDR1 SGHDN, CDR2 FVKESK. The CDR3 consists of 13 residues. The CDR3 spells CASSFALNYGYTF. The CDR3 DNA reads as TGTGCCAGCAGTTTTGCCCTCAACTATGGCTACACCTTC.

Note on this clonotype: At one end the junction does not follow the germline gene, possibly because of a read error. This sequence joins TRBV7-9 and TRBJ2-7; perhaps TRBD2 as D (7 bases). CDR1 is SEHNR and CDR2 is FQNEAQ in the germline V gene (reference sequence). This CDR3 is 13 amino acids long. The CDR3 DNA follows: TGCGCCAGCAGCCAAGGGGGGGGCCTCGAGCAGTACTTC. It is translated as CASSQGGGLEQYF.

This chain links TRBV9 with TRBJ1-1; TRBD1 is a possible D gene (5 bases). V was shortened by 4 bases and J by 0 bases, with 16 bases between the two germline ends. This CDR3 has 16 residues. Germline V gives CDR1 SGDLS, CDR2 YYNGEE. CDR3 sequence (DNA): TGTGCCAGCAGCCCCTCCGGGGGAGGGATGAACACTGAAGCTTTCTTT. Translation: CASSPSGGGMNTEAFF.